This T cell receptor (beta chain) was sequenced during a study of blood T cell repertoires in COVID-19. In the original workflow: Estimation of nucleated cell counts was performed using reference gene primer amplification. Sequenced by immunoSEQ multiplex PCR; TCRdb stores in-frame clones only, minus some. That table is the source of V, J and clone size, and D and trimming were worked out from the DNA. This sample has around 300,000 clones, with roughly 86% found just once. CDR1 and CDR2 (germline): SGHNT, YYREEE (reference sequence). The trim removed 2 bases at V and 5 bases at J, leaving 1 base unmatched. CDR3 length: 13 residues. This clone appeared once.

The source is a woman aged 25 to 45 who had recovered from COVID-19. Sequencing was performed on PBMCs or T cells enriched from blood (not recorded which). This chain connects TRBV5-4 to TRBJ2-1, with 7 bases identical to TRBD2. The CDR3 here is CASSLAGNNEQFF. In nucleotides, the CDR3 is TGTGCCAGCAGCTTAGCGGGAAACAATGAGCAGTTCTTC.